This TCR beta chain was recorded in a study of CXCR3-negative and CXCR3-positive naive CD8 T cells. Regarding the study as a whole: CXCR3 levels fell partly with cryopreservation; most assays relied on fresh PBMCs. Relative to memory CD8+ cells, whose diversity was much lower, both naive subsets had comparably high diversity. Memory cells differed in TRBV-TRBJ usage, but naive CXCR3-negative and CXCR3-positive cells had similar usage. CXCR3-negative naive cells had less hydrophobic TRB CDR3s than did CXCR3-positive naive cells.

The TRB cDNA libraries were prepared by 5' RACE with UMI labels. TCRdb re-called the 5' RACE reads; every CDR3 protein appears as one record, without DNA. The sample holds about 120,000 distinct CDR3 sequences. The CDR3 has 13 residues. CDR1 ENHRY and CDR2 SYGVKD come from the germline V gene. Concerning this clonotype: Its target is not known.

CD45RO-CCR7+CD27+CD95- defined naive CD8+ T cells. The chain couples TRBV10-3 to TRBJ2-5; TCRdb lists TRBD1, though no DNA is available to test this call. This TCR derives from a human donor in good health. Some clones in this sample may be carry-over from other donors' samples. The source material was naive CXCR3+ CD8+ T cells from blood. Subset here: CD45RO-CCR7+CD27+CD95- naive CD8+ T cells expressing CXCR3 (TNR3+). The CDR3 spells CAIGPGTQETQYF.